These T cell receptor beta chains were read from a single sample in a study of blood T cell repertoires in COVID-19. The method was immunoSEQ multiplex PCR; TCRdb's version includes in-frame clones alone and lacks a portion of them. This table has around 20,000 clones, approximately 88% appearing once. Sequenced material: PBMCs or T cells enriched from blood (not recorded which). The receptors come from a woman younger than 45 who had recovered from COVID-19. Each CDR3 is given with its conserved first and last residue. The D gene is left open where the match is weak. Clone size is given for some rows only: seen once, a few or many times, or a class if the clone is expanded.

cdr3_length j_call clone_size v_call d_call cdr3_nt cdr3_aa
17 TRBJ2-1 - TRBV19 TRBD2 TGTGCCAGTAGTATTTCCCGGGGACTAGCGGGTCTCAATGAGCAGTTCTTC CASSISRGLAGLNEQFF
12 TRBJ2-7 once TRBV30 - TGTGCCTGGAGTGTGGGCCCCTACGAGCAGTACTTC CAWSVGPYEQYF
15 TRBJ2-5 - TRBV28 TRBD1 TGTGCCAGCCGACCCTTGGGGACAGGGTCTCAGACCCAGTACTTC CASRPLGTGSQTQYF
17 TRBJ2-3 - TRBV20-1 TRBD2 TGCAGTGCTAGTTGGGCTAGCGGGGGGCACAGCACAGATACGCAGTATTTT CSASWASGGHSTDTQYF
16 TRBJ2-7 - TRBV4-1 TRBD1 TGCGCCAGCAGCTCGAGTGGGACAGCTGGACTTGGGGAGCAGTACTTC CASSSSGTAGLGEQYF
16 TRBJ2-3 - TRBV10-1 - TGCGCCAGCAGCGACAGAGACAGGATCTTGGCAGATACGCAGTATTTT CASSDRDRILADTQYF
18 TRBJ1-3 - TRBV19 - TGTGCCAGTAGAAACCCCGCGGACAGTCTGGGGCCTGGAAACACCATATATTTT CASRNPADSLGPGNTIYF
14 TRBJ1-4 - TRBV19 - TGTGCCAGTAGTATAGGCAGGGGAAATGAAAAACTGTTTTTT CASSIGRGNEKLFF
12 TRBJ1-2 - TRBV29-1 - TGCAGCCCCCCAGCAGGGAAGCAGGGCTACACCTTC CSPPAGKQGYTF
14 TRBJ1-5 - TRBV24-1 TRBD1 TGTGCCACCAGTCATGGACAGGTCGGTCAGCCCCAGCATTTT CATSHGQVGQPQHF
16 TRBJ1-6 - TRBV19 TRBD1 TGTGCCAGTACAAGGGACAGCCTCTCCTATAATTCACCCCTCCACTTT CASTRDSLSYNSPLHF
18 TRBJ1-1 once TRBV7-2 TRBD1 TGTGCCAGCCGGCGCCGTGGGGGACAGGGGGTCTCGAACACTGAAGCTTTCTTT CASRRRGGQGVSNTEAFF
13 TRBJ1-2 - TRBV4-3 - TGCGCCAGCAGCCAAGGGCAGGGGTTTAGCTACACCTTC CASSQGQGFSYTF
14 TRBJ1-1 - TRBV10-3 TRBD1 TGTGCCATCAACGACAGGGGAAGGAACACTGAAGCTTTCTTT CAINDRGRNTEAFF
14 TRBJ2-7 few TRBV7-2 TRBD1 TGTGCCAGCAGCACTCGACAGGGGTTCTACGAGCAGTACTTC CASSTRQGFYEQYF
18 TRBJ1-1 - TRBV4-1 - TGCGCCAGCAGCCAAGGGAGGGCCAGATCCGTTATGAACACTGAAGCTTTCTTT CASSQGRARSVMNTEAFF
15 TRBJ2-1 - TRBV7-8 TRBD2 TGTGCCAGCAGCAATGGGGCCAGCGGGGGGGTTGAGCAGTTCTTC CASSNGASGGVEQFF
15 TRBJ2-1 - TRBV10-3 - TGTGCCATCAGTGAGTCGCCCGAACAATTCAATGAGCAGTTCTTC CAISESPEQFNEQFF
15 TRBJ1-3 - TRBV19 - TGTGCCAGTAGTATATTACAGAACCCTGGAAACACCATATATTTT CASSILQNPGNTIYF
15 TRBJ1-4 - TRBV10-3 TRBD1 TGTGCCATCAGTGATACAGGGGGACCTAATGAAAAACTGTTTTTT CAISDTGGPNEKLFF
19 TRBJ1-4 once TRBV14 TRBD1 TGTGCCAGCAGCCTCCTCGCACCGGGACAGGGGGCAACTAATGAAAAACTGTTTTTT CASSLLAPGQGATNEKLFF
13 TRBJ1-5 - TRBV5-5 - TGTGCCAGCAGCCACAGGGTAAAACAGCCCCAGCATTTT CASSHRVKQPQHF
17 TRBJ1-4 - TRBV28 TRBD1 TGTGCCAGCAGTTTGGGGACTTGGGGGACAGCTCATGAAAAACTGTTTTTT CASSLGTWGTAHEKLFF
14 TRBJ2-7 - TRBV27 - TGTGCCAGCAGTCTGGTGCTCGGGTCCTACGAGCAGTACTTC CASSLVLGSYEQYF
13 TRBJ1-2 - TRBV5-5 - TGTGCCAGCAGCTCCCCGGAGGGCTATGGCTACACCTTC CASSSPEGYGYTF
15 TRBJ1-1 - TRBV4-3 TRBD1 TGCGCCAGCAGCCAAGAGCTGGACAGGGACACTGAAGCTTTCTTT CASSQELDRDTEAFF
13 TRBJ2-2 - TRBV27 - TGTGCCAGCACCGAGCTTGGTATTGGGGAGCTGTTTTTT CASTELGIGELFF
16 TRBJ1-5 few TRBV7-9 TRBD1 TGTGCCAGCAGCTTTCTAGCGACAGGGGACAATCAGCCCCAGCATTTT CASSFLATGDNQPQHF
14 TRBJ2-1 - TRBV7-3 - TGTGCCAGCAGCGCCGGCGGGGCGTACAATGAGCAGTTCTTC CASSAGGAYNEQFF
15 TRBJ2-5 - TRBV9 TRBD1 TGTGCCAGCAGTACCGGGACAGACACAAAGATCACCCAGTACTTC CASSTGTDTKITQYF
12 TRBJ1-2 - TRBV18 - TGTGCCAGCTCCTCGGCGGGGAATGGCTACACCTTC CASSSAGNGYTF
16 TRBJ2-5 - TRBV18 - TGTGCCAGCTCACCACCCAGGGGAGTCGGCAAAGAGACCCAGTACTTC CASSPPRGVGKETQYF
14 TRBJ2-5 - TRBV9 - TGTGCCAGCAGCTCGATGGGGGGTTTAGAGACCCAGTACTTC CASSSMGGLETQYF
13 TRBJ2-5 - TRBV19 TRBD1 TGTGCCAGTAGTCGGGACAGACAAGAGACCCAGTACTTC CASSRDRQETQYF
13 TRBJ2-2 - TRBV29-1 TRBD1 TGCAGCGTTGGACAGGGAGTCACCGGGGAGCTGTTTTTT CSVGQGVTGELFF
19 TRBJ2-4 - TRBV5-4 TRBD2 TGTGCCAGCAGCGACCACCTGACTAGCGGGGGGATAGCCAAAAACATTCAGTACTTC CASSDHLTSGGIAKNIQYF
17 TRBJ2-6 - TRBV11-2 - TGTGCCAGCAGCCAGGCCCCCGGTCTGGCCGGGGCCAACGTCCTGACTTTC CASSQAPGLAGANVLTF
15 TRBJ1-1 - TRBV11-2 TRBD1 TGTGCCAGCAGTCGGGACAGGATTTCGAACACTGAAGCTTTCTTT CASSRDRISNTEAFF
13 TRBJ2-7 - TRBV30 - TGTGCCTGGAGTGTGGGGCAGACATACGAGCAGTACTTC CAWSVGQTYEQYF
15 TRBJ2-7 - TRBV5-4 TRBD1 TGTGCCAGCAGCTCCCGGACAGGGGGCTCCTACGAGCAGTACTTC CASSSRTGGSYEQYF
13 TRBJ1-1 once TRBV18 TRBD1 TGTGCCAGCTCCCCTGGACAGGGGGGTGAAGCTTTCTTT CASSPGQGGEAFF
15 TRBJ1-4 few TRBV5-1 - TGCGCCAGCAGCTTGCGGGGGATGAATAATGAAAAACTGTTTTTT CASSLRGMNNEKLFF
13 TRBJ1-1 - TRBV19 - TGTGCCAGTAGCCGACAGTGGAACACTGAAGCTTTCTTT CASSRQWNTEAFF
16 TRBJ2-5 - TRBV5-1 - TGCGCCAGCAGCTCTCAACAGGGATTGTGGCAAGAGACCCAGTACTTC CASSSQQGLWQETQYF
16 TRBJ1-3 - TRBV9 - TGTGCCAGCAGCGCGACGGACACGGTCTCTGGAAACACCATATATTTT CASSATDTVSGNTIYF
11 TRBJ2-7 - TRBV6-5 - TGTGCCACCACGACAGCCTACGAGCAGTACTTC CATTTAYEQYF
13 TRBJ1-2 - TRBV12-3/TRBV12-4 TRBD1 TGTGCCAGCAGGCCAGGGACAGACTATGGCTACACCTTC CASRPGTDYGYTF
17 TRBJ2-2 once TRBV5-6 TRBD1 TGTGCCAGCAGCTTGGATAGGGACAGGGTTAACACCGGGGAGCTGTTTTTT CASSLDRDRVNTGELFF
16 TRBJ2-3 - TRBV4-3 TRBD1 TGCGCCAGCAGCCAAGCTTTGGGACAGGGGTCTGATACGCAGTATTTT CASSQALGQGSDTQYF
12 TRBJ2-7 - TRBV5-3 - TGTGCCAGAAGCTTGACAGTTGCAGAGCAGTACTTC CARSLTVAEQYF